The clone carrying this T cell receptor beta chain was detected only a few times. Antigen unknown. The data belong to a study of regulatory T cells in long-lasting Graves disease. Sample time point: newly diagnosed GD, antithyroid drugs for less than 3 months. PBMC-derived RNA was used for the TCR library. Study-wide points: Clonotypes that were public and shared totalled fewer than 3,500 in persistent patients versus 850 to 1,000 in new patients.

iRepertoire HTBI primers and Arm-PCR of CDR3 regions built TCR beta libraries. MiXCR, run by TCRdb on the multiplex PCR reads, gives a single entry per CDR3 protein. The table lists 580,000 or so distinct CDR3 sequences, about 16% of them singletons. These same records also appear under a second study, on T cells in Graves' hyperthyroidism and ophthalmopathy. That paper adds: Most expanded thyroid clonotypes above 0.001 also appeared in blood.

The sequenced sample was peripheral blood mononuclear cells (PBMCs), obtained at new diagnosis, from a patient treated with antithyroid drugs. The source is a man aged 18 to 35 with Graves disease.

CDR3: CASSGFTGSSGEQYF. CDR3 DNA: TGTGCCAGCAGTGGCTTTACAGGTTCTTCGGGTGAGCAGTACTTC. The chain joins TRBV6-1 to TRBJ2-7, with D perhaps TRBD1 (5 bases). Trimming stripped 4 bases from V and 7 bases from J, with 20 bases between. This CDR3 is 15 amino acids long. The germline V gene has CDR1 MNHNS and CDR2 SASEGT.